What follows are 6 T cell receptor beta chains derived from one specimen sequenced in a study of cytomegalovirus exposure and HLA in healthy donors. The study ran its PCR with 60 Vbeta and 13 Jbeta primers. Repertoires were generated with immunoSEQ multiplex PCR, while TCRdb's copy carries only in-frame clones and drops some. The sample has about 160,000 clones, roughly 80% seen once; the top ten hold about 1.5%. Material for sequencing was PBMCs. Receptors originate from a woman aged 30 to 39 in good health and CMV-seronegative.

V is TRBV9 and J is TRBJ2-1, with TRBD2 as a possible D gene (5 bases). Trimming shortened V by 0 bases and J by 3 bases, and 10 bases separated the two germline ends. In germline, CDR1 is SGDLS, CDR2 YYNGEE. This CDR3 has 15 amino acids. In nucleotides, the CDR3 is TGTGCCAGCAGCGTAGGAGCTAGCAACTACAATGAGCAGTTCTTC. As protein: CASSVGASNYNEQFF.

The chain recombines TRBV6-1 with TRBJ1-2; D is undetermined. Germline CDR1 is MNHNS and CDR2 is SASEGT. This CDR3 has 14 amino acids. Trimming left V 5 bases short and J 4 bases short, with 14 bases between. The CDR3: CASSLRREAYGYTF. In DNA, the CDR3 is TGTGCCAGCAGTCTTCGGAGGGAGGCCTATGGCTACACCTTC.

In its sample, this clone was seen a few times. The V gene is TRBV6-1, the J gene TRBJ1-6; TRBD1 aligns across 8 bases. Unmatched junction bases numbered 11, after V lost 7 bases and J lost 9 bases. The germline CDR1 and CDR2 sequences are MNHNS and SASEGT. CDR3 size: 15 residues. The CDR3: CASTNRQGRSSPLHF. Here the CDR3 DNA reads TGTGCCAGCACCAACCGACAGGGGAGAAGTTCACCCCTCCACTTT.

This sequence joins TRBV6-5 and TRBJ2-5; possible D gene TRBD1, 6 bases. The CDR3 contains 13 residues. Per the germline V gene, CDR1 is MNHEY and CDR2 is SVGAGI. Trimming left V 7 bases short and J 3 bases short, with 12 bases between. CDR3 residues: CASTSTGKETQYF. Here the CDR3 DNA reads TGTGCCAGCACCTCGACAGGAAAAGAGACCCAGTACTTC.

V usage is TRBV7-2 and J usage is TRBJ2-3, with 10 bases fitting TRBD2. The CDR3 has 15 residues. Germline V CDR1 and CDR2: SGHTA, FQGNSA. With V trimmed by 2 bases and J by 7 bases, 6 bases remained unmatched. CDR3 region: CASSLKAGGIYTQYF. The CDR3 region has the DNA TGTGCCAGCAGCTTAAAAGCGGGGGGGATATATACGCAGTATTTT.

The chain carries TRBV5-1 and TRBJ1-2; possibly TRBD1 for D (5 bases). Deletions cut 0 bases from V and 3 bases from J, with 12 bases between. Germline CDR1 and CDR2: SGHRS and YFSETQ. This CDR3 contains 15 residues. For the CDR3, the DNA is TGCGCCAGCAGCTTGGCACAGGATGGCTACTATGGCTACACCTTC. Its translation: CASSLAQDGYYGYTF.